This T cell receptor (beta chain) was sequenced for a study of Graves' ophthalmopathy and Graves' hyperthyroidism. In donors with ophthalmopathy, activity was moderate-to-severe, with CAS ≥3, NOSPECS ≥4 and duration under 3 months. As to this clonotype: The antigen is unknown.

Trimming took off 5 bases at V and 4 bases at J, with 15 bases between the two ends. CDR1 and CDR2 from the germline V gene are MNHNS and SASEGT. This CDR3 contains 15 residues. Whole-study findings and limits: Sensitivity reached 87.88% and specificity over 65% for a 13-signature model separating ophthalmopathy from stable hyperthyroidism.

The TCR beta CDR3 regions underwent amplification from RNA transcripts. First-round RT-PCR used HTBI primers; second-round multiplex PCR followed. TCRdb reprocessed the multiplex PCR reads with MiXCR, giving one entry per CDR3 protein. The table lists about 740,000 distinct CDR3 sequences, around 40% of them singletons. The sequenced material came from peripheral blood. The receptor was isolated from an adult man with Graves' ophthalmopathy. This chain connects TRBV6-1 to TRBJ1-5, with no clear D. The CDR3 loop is CASSYYEGPNQPQHF. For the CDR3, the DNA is TGTGCCAGCAGTTACTATGAGGGCCCGAATCAGCCCCAGCATTTT.